Listed here are 26 T cell receptor beta chains from one sample, sequenced in a study of CD8+ T cells in alopecia areata. Following extraction, RNA underwent reverse transcription to cDNA, which served as the sequencing template. Using immunoSEQ multiplex PCR, the repertoire was profiled, and TCRdb retains in-frame clones only, with some absent. The repertoire holds around 190,000 clones, with roughly three fifths as singletons. Treatment reported: oral pan-JAK inhibitor, 5-10 mg twice daily. Sample: CD4+ T cells sorted from blood, taken at week 4, from a patient treated with tofacitinib. All receptors derive from a human donor with alopecia areata.

This clone was observed a few times. The chain employs TRBV29-1 and TRBJ1-1; D call uncertain. The CDR3 consists of 12 residues. V dropped 4 bases and J dropped 7 bases, with 13 bases sitting between them. CDR1 and CDR2 from the germline V gene are SQVTM and ANQGSEA. Here the CDR3 DNA reads TGCAGCGTTGGGTCAGCACGCTTTGAAGCTTTCTTT. Amino acids: CSVGSARFEAFF.

This clone was seen a handful of times. The rearrangement links TRBV29-1 to TRBJ2-1; D is unclear. The germline V and J ends were trimmed by 7 bases and 8 bases, with 9 bases remaining between them. CDR1 and CDR2 from the germline V gene are SQVTM and ANQGSEA. The CDR3 has 10 residues. CDR3 sequence: CSAFRDEQFF. The CDR3 DNA sequence: TGCAGCGCCTTTCGGGATGAGCAGTTCTTC.

The DNA for the CDR3 is TGCGGGACCTGGGCGGGAGCCACAGATACGCAGTATTTT. Amino acid sequence: CGTWAGATDTQYF. The chain has TRBV29-1 and TRBJ2-3; 7 bases map to TRBD2. The CDR3 loop spans 13 amino acids. Germline assignment: CDR1 SQVTM and CDR2 ANQGSEA.

V gene TRBV5-1 combines with J gene TRBJ1-2; D not resolved. Germline V gene sequence: CDR1 SGHRS, CDR2 YFSETQ. CDR3 length equals 14 residues. The V end lost 2 bases, the J end lost 2 bases, and 10 bases lay between the germline ends. The CDR3 DNA reads TGCGCCAGCAGCTTTGGTGGCGGAAACTATGGCTACACCTTC. It translates to CASSFGGGNYGYTF.

This sequence joins TRBV9 and TRBJ2-1; D perhaps matches TRBD1 (6 bases). V was pared by 0 bases and J by 0 bases, with 7 bases between. Germline CDR1 and CDR2: SGDLS and YYNGEE. This CDR3 has 15 amino acids. CDR3 in amino acids: CASSVATGSYNEQFF. The CDR3 DNA reads TGTGCCAGCAGCGTAGCGACAGGCTCCTACAATGAGCAGTTCTTC.

The CDR3 region is CASSYLGQGAGTEAFF. The CDR3 nucleotides are TGTGCCAGCAGTTACTTAGGACAGGGGGCAGGCACTGAAGCTTTCTTT. V usage is TRBV6-5 and J usage is TRBJ1-1, with 11 bases identical to TRBD1. The CDR3 is 16 amino acids. Trimming at V came to 1 base and at J to 4 bases, leaving 5 bases not matched to a gene. Germline loops: CDR1 MNHEY, CDR2 SVGAGI.

The chain joins TRBV7-2 to TRBJ2-7, with a weak D call TRBD2 (5 bases). V was pared by 5 bases and J by 7 bases, with 18 bases between. The CDR3 runs 14 residues. The germline gives CDR1 SGHTA, CDR2 FQGNSA. This CDR3 reads CASSPGGSPGEQYF. CDR3 nucleotide sequence: TGTGCCAGCAGCCCTGGAGGATCCCCGGGGGAGCAGTACTTC. Based on the CDR3 plus reference TRBV7-2 and TRBJ2-7, the full variable domain is GAGVSQSPSNKVTEKGKDVELRCDPISGHTALYWYRQSLGQGLEFLIYFQGNSAPDKSGLPSDRFSAERTGGSVSTLTIQRTQQEDSAVYLCASSPGGSPGEQYFGPGTRLTVT.

The chain joins TRBV4-2 to TRBJ2-1, with D perhaps matching TRBD2 (6 bases). The CDR3 is 21 amino acids. Germline V gives CDR1 LGHNA, CDR2 YNFKEQ. V lost 4 bases to trimming and J lost 0 bases, with 28 bases between them. The CDR3 DNA follows: TGTGCCAGCAGCCTGCTGCCACCGGGACTTACTACGTATAGCTCCTACAATGAGCAGTTCTTC. Its translation is CASSLLPPGLTTYSSYNEQFF.

This chain links TRBV5-1 with TRBJ2-5; 10 bases line up with TRBD2. This CDR3 has 16 amino acids. The ends lost 4 bases at V and 5 bases at J; junction bases unmatched: 11. Germline V lookup: CDR1 SGHRS, CDR2 YFSETQ. This CDR3 reads CASSPVSAGGIETQYF. The CDR3, as DNA: TGCGCCAGCAGCCCAGTGTCAGCGGGAGGGATCGAGACCCAGTACTTC.

This clone was seen more than once but under ten times. The chain uses TRBV23-1 and TRBJ2-7; D not certain. TRBV23-1 is assigned to the ORF class and has an uncertain function. V was pared by 3 bases and J by 3 bases, with 9 bases between. CDR3 length: 13 residues. The CDR3 sequence: CASSQGLGYEQYF. The CDR3 DNA sequence: TGCGCCAGCAGTCAGGGGTTGGGCTACGAGCAGTACTTC.

The rearrangement uses TRBV9 and TRBJ2-2, with TRBD2 as a possible D gene (5 bases). This CDR3 is 15 amino acids long. Germline V gene data show CDR1 as SGDLS and CDR2 as YYNGEE. Trimming removed 5 bases at V and 4 bases at J, with 15 bases between. CDR3: CASRGDGLTTGELFF. CDR3 coding DNA: TGTGCCAGCAGAGGCGACGGACTTACCACCGGGGAGCTGTTTTTT. Filled out from reference TRBV9 and TRBJ2-2, the complete variable domain reads DSGVTQTPKHLITATGQRVTLRCSPRSGDLSVYWYQQSLDQGLQFLIQYYNGEERAKGNILERFSAQQFPDLHSELNLSSLELGDSALYFCASRGDGLTTGELFFGEGSRLTVL.

The chain joins TRBV7-9 to TRBJ2-7; 9 bases are a match to TRBD2. Unmatched junction bases numbered 13, after V lost 5 bases and J lost 5 bases. CDR1 and CDR2 (germline): SEHNR, FQNEAQ (reference sequence). This CDR3 is built from 16 residues. The CDR3 coding sequence is TGTGCCAGCAGCCCGGTACGGGCTAGCGGGGAAAACGAGCAGTACTTC. Amino acid sequence: CASSPVRASGENEQYF.

This rearrangement joins TRBV1 to TRBJ2-7; the table's D call, TRBD1, was not checked against the DNA. TRBV1 is recorded as a pseudogene. The CDR3 runs to 15 residues. The CDR3 here is CTSSEGQGRLYEQYF. The CDR3 nucleotides read TGCACCAGCAGCGAAGGTCAGGGGAGATTGTACGAGCAGTACTTC.

The chain combines TRBV7-6 with TRBJ1-3, with D perhaps matching TRBD1 (5 bases). Trimming pared 4 bases from V and 9 bases from J, leaving 19 bases between. In germline, CDR1 is SGHVS, CDR2 FNYEAQ. The CDR3 runs to 15 residues. In DNA, the CDR3 is TGTGCCAGCAGCTCCGTCGGGACCTCCTGGGGCACCATATATTTT. This encodes CASSSVGTSWGTIYF.

The chain links TRBV13 to TRBJ2-3; 7 positions agree with TRBD2. Germline values: CDR1 PRHDT, CDR2 FYEKMQ (reference sequence). CDR3 size: 16 residues. With V trimmed by 1 base and J by 3 bases, 7 bases remained unmatched. The chain's CDR3 is CASSLEGGSSTDTQYF. For the CDR3, the DNA is TGTGCCAGCAGCTTAGAAGGCGGGAGTAGTACAGATACGCAGTATTTT.

V and J are TRBV19 and TRBJ1-5; unclear D gene. V shed 3 bases and J shed 1 base, with 10 bases lying between them. The CDR3 is 15 residues long. Germline V gives CDR1 LNHDA, CDR2 SQIVND (reference sequence). DNA for the CDR3: TGTGCCAGTAGTATGTGGGAAGGGAGCAATCAGCCCCAGCATTTT. This sequence encodes CASSMWEGSNQPQHF.

This chain links TRBV7-6 with TRBJ2-1, with 8 bases aligning to TRBD2. V was clipped by 1 base and J by 9 bases; unmatched bases: 2. The CDR3 sequence is 13 residues long. The germline V gene encodes CDR1 SGHVS and CDR2 FNYEAQ. The CDR3 nucleotides are TGTGCCAGCAGCTTAGTCCTAGCGGGTGAGCAGTTCTTC. Its translation is CASSLVLAGEQFF. The full variable domain, with the rest looked up from reference TRBV7-6 and TRBJ2-1, is GAGVSQSPRYKVTKRGQDVALRCDPISGHVSLYWYRQALGQGPEFLTYFNYEAQQDKSGLPNDRFSAERPEGSISTLTIQRTEQRDSAMYRCASSLVLAGEQFFGPGTRLTVL.

CDR3 region: CAWSDKTDHFKRTIYF. The CDR3 region has the DNA TGTGCCTGGAGTGATAAGACCGATCATTTTAAGCGCACCATATATTTT. The rearrangement joins TRBV30 to TRBJ1-3; no clear D gene. V gave up 1 base and J gave up 9 bases, with 22 bases separating them. The CDR3 is made up of 16 amino acids. CDR1 and CDR2 from the germline V gene are GTSNPN and SVGIG (reference sequence).

V and J are TRBV5-4 and TRBJ1-2; D is possibly TRBD1 (6 bases). The CDR3 covers 15 residues. The germline CDR1 and CDR2 sequences are SGHNT and YYREEE (reference sequence). The V gene lost 2 bases and the J gene lost 5 bases, with 16 bases spanning the gap. The CDR3 here is CASSLRGTGLYGYTF. The CDR3 nucleotides are TGTGCCAGCAGCTTAAGGGGGACGGGACTTTATGGCTACACCTTC.

This clone showed up just a few times. The chain joins TRBV29-1 to TRBJ2-7; tentatively, D is TRBD2 (7 bases). This CDR3 contains 15 residues. V lost 4 bases to trimming and J lost 2 bases, with 18 bases between them. Germline lookup yields CDR1 SQVTM and CDR2 ANQGSEA. The CDR3 loop is CSVGGAREKPYEQYF. The CDR3 DNA reads TGCAGCGTTGGGGGGGCGCGGGAGAAACCCTACGAGCAGTACTTC.

This chain connects TRBV5-1 to TRBJ2-2, with a weak D call TRBD1 (5 bases). Germline CDR1 and CDR2: SGHRS and YFSETQ. The CDR3 sequence is 15 residues long. V was trimmed by 2 bases and J by 4 bases, leaving 12 bases between them. CDR3 in amino acids: CASSLGVLGTGELFF. In DNA, the CDR3 is TGCGCCAGCAGCTTAGGGGTATTGGGCACCGGGGAGCTGTTTTTT.

J is TRBJ1-2 and V is TRBV29-1, with D maybe TRBD1 (5 bases). CDR3 length: 12 residues. With 4 bases removed from V and 7 bases from J, the gap between germline ends came to 13 bases. Germline assignment: CDR1 SQVTM and CDR2 ANQGSEA. The CDR3 nucleotides read TGCAGCGTTGTGCGGGGGTTAGGTGGCTACACCTTC. The encoded protein is CSVVRGLGGYTF.

V gene TRBV29-1 combines with J gene TRBJ2-3; tentatively, D is TRBD2 (5 bases). The germline V gene has CDR1 SQVTM and CDR2 ANQGSEA. This CDR3 has 14 residues. Trimming left V 7 bases short and J 1 base short, with 15 bases between. For the CDR3, the DNA is TGCAGCGCCCCCCTGCACGGGGGCACAGATACGCAGTATTTT. Its translation: CSAPLHGGTDTQYF.

This rearrangement joins TRBV6-5 to TRBJ2-7, with 10 bases aligning to TRBD1. The germline CDR1 and CDR2 sequences are MNHEY and SVGAGI. J lost 2 bases, V lost 3 bases, and 4 bases had no gene match. The length of the CDR3 is 15 residues. The CDR3 region is CASSYTGTGAYEQYF. CDR3 DNA: TGTGCCAGCAGTTATACCGGGACAGGGGCCTACGAGCAGTACTTC.

V usage is TRBV5-1 and J usage is TRBJ1-2; a possible D gene is TRBD1 (6 bases). This CDR3 is 13 amino acids long. Trimming removed 4 bases at V and 8 bases at J, with 15 bases between. Germline V gene data show CDR1 as SGHRS and CDR2 as YFSETQ. Here the CDR3 DNA reads TGCGCCAGCAGCGCAAATACAGGGTTCGGCTACACCTTC. Protein product: CASSANTGFGYTF.

CDR3 nucleotide sequence: TGCAGCGTTCAGCAGGGACAAGAGACCCAGTACTTC. Translated: CSVQQGQETQYF. The chain recombines TRBV29-1 with TRBJ2-5; D possibly corresponds to TRBD1 (5 bases). Trimming cost V 5 bases and J 2 bases, with 9 bases left between them. This CDR3 has 12 amino acids. Germline lookup yields CDR1 SQVTM and CDR2 ANQGSEA.